The present entry profiles one TCR beta chain with its context. The data derive from a study of OX40 agonist ivuxolimab in advanced cancers. Sequencing used immunoSEQ multiplex PCR; TCRdb keeps in-frame clones, though not all of them. The table records tens of thousands of clones, approximately 92% of them present only once. Germline V gene sequence: CDR1 SGHNT, CDR2 YYREEE (reference sequence). The CDR3 sequence is 15 residues long. Trimming pared 1 base from V and 3 bases from J, leaving 11 bases between. Sampling times: baseline, cycle 4 day 1, cycle 7 day 1. This sequence originates from an adult with an advanced solid tumor such as melanoma, head and neck, liver or kidney cancer. Here the sequenced sample was CD4+ or CD8+ T cells sorted from blood, taken in a trial of the OX40 agonist ivuxolimab. The chain employs TRBV5-4 and TRBJ2-4, with D tentatively TRBD1 (5 bases). Here the CDR3 DNA reads TGTGCCAGCAGCTTGTTGGGGCGCGGCAAAAACATTCAGTACTTC. The encoded protein is CASSLLGRGKNIQYF. The whole variable domain, filled in from reference TRBV5-4 and TRBJ2-4, reads ETGVTQSPTHLIKTRGQQVTLRCSSQSGHNTVSWYQQALGQGPQFIFQYYREEENGRGNFPPRFSGLQFPNYSSELNVNALELDDSALYLCASSLLGRGKNIQYFGAGTRLSVL.